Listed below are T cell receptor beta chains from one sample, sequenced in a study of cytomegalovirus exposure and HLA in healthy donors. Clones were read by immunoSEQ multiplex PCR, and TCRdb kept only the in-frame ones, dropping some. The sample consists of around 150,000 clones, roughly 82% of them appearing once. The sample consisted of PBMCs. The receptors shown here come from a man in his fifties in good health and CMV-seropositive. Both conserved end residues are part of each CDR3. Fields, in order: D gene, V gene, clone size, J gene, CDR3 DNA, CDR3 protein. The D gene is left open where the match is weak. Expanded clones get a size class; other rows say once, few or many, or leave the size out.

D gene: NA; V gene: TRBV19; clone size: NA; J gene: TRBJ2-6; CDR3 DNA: TGTGCCAGTACTGGGAAGAGGGCCCTTTGGGGTGGGGCCAACGTCCTGACTTTC; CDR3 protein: CASTGKRALWGGANVLTF
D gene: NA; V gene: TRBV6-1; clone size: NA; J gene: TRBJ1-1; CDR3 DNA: TGTGCCAGCGCCTTTAACACCCCCAGCACTGAAGCTTTCTTT; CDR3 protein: CASAFNTPSTEAFF
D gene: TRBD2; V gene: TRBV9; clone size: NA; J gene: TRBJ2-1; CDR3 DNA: TGTGCCAGCAGCGCCTCGGGGGGGTGGGGCTACAATGAGCAGTTCTTC; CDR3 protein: CASSASGGWGYNEQFF
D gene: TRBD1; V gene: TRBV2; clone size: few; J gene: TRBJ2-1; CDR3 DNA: TGTGCCAGCACGAGGGGACAGACCTACAATGAGCAGTTCTTC; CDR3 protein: CASTRGQTYNEQFF
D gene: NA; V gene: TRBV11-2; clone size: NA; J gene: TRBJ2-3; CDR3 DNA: TGTGCCAGCAGCTTAGACCAGCGAAGCACAGATACGCAGTATTTT; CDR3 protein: CASSLDQRSTDTQYF
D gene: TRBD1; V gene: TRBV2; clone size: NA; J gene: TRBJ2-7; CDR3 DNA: TGTGCCAGCAACAGGGGGGATTTCTACGAGCAGTACTTC; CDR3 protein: CASNRGDFYEQYF
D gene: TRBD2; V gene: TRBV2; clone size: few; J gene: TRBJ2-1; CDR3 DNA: TGTGCCAGCACCGGGACTAGTAGTAATGAGCAGTTCTTC; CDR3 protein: CASTGTSSNEQFF
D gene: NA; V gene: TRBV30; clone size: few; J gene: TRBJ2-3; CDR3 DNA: TGTGCCTGGTTGGACAGAGTCTTTGGTAGCACAGATACGCAGTATTTT; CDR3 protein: CAWLDRVFGSTDTQYF
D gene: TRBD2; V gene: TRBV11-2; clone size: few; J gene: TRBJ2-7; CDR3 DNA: TGTGCCAGCAGCTTAGGAAGTCGACAACGGACTAGCGGGGGAGTGCAGTACTTC; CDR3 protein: CASSLGSRQRTSGGVQYF
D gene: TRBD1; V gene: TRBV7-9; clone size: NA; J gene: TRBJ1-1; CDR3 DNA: TGTGCCAGCAGCTTAGGACAGGGGGCGAACACTGAAGCTTTCTTT; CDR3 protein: CASSLGQGANTEAFF
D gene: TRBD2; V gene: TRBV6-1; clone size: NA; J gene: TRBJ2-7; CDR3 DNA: TGTGCCAGCACCTCGTGGGAGGGCGGATCCTACGAGCAGTACTTC; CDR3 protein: CASTSWEGGSYEQYF
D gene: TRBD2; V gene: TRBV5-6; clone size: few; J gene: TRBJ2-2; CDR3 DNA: TGTGCCAGCAGCTGGCAGGGGCTAGCGGGAGTTGGCGGGGAGCTGTTTTTT; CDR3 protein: CASSWQGLAGVGGELFF
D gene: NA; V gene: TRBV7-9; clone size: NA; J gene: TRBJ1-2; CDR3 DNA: TGTGCCAGCAGCTTAGGGACACCATCAAGTAACTATGGCTACACCTTC; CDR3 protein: CASSLGTPSSNYGYTF
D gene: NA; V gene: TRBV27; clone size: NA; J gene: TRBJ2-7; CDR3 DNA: TGTGCCAGCAGTTTGGCGGCTGCAGGGTACGAGCAGTACTTC; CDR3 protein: CASSLAAAGYEQYF
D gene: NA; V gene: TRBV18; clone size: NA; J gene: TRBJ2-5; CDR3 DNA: TGTGCCAGCTCACTAGGAGGGGGCGGAGAGACCCAGTACTTC; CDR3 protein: CASSLGGGGETQYF
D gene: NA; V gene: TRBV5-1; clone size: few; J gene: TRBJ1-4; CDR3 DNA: TGCGCCAGCAGCTTGGGGCAGGGGTTCGCGGAAAAACTGTTTTTT; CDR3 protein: CASSLGQGFAEKLFF
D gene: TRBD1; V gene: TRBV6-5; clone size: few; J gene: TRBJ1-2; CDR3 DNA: TGTGCCAGCAGTTACTCCCCCCAGGGGGAATACTATGGCTACACCTTC; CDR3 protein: CASSYSPQGEYYGYTF
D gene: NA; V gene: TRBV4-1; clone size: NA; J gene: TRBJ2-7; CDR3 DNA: TGCGCCAGCAGCCACAATGGAGCCTACGAGCAGTACTTC; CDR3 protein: CASSHNGAYEQYF
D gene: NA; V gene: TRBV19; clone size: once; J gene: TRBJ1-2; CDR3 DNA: TGTGCCAGTACCCCAAAAGGACAGACCCCTTTACACTTC; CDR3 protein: CASTPKGQTPLHF
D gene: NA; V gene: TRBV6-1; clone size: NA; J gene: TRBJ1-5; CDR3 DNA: TGTGCCAGCAGTGACGACATCTATAGCAATCAGCCCCAGCATTTT; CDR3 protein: CASSDDIYSNQPQHF
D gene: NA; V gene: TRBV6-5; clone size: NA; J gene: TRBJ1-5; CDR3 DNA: TGTGCCAGCAGCTTACAGGACGGGAATCAGCCCCAGCATTTT; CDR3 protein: CASSLQDGNQPQHF
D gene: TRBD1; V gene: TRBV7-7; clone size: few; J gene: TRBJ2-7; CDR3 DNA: TGTGCTAGCAGCTTAGGCCCGACAGGGTACGAGCAGTACTTC; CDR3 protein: CASSLGPTGYEQYF
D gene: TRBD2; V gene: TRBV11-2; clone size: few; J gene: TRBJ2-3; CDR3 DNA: TGTGCCAGCAGCCGTCTTACGGGACTAGCGGGAGGGGATACGCAGTATTTT; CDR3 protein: CASSRLTGLAGGDTQYF
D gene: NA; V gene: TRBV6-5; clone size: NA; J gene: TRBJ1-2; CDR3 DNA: TGTGCCACCGTGGGAGGGAGGGCTGGCTACACCTTC; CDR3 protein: CATVGGRAGYTF
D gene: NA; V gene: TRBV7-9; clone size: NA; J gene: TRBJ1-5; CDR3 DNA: TGTGCCAGCAGCTCGATTCGACACAGTAAGATCCATCAGCCCCAGCATTTT; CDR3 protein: CASSSIRHSKIHQPQHF
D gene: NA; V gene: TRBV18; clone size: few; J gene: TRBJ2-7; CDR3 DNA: TGTGCCAGCTCACCCGAGGGGACACCTAGGGGCGAGCAGTACTTC; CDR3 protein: CASSPEGTPRGEQYF
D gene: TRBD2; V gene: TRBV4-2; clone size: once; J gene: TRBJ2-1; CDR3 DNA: TGTGCCAGCAGCCAAGCCCCTAGCGGGAAAGGGAGCTCCTACAATGAGCAGTTCTTC; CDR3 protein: CASSQAPSGKGSSYNEQFF
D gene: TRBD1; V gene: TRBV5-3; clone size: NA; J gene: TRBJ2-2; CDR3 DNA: TGTGCCAGAAGCATATGGACAGGGCACGGCACCGGGGAGCTGTTTTTT; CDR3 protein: CARSIWTGHGTGELFF
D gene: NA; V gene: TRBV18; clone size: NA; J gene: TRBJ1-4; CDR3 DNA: TGTGCCAGCTCACCACCCTCAACTAATGAAAAACTGTTTTTT; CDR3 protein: CASSPPSTNEKLFF
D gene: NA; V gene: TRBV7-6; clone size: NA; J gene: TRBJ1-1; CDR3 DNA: TGTGCCAGCAGCTTAGAAGGGGCGAACCGTGTAACTGAAGCTTTCTTT; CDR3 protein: CASSLEGANRVTEAFF
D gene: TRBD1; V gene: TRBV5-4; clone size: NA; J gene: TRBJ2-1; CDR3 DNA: TGTGCCAGCAGCTTGACAGGGGGGTCCTACAATGAGCAGTTCTTC; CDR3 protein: CASSLTGGSYNEQFF
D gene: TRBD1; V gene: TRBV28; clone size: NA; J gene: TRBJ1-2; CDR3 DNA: TGTGCCAGCAGTTTGAAGGACAGGGGAGGGTATGGCTACACCTTC; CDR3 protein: CASSLKDRGGYGYTF
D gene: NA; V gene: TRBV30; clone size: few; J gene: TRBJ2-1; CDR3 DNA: TGTGCCTGGAGTATCGGTGGTGAGCAGTTCTTC; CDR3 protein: CAWSIGGEQFF
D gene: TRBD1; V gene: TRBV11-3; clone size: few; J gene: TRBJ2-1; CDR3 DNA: TGTGCCAGCAGCTTAAACAGGGGTTCCTACAATGAGCAGTTCTTC; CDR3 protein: CASSLNRGSYNEQFF
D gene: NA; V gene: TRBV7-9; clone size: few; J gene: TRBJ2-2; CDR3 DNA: TGTGCCAGCAGTTCTTCCGTCCTATCTAAAGCGAACACCGGGGAGCTGTTTTTT; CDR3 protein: CASSSSVLSKANTGELFF
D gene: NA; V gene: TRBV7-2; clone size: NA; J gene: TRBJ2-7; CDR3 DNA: TGTGCCAGCAGCGTAAGACAGGCCCACGAGCAGTACTTC; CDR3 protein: CASSVRQAHEQYF
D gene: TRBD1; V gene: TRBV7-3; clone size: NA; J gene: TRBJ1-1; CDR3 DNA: TGTGCCAGCAGCCTACAGGGGATGAACACTGAAGCTTTCTTT; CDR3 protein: CASSLQGMNTEAFF
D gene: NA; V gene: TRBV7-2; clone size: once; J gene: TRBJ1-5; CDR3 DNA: TGTGCCAGCAGCTATGGAGTTAATCAGCCCCAGCATTTT; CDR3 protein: CASSYGVNQPQHF
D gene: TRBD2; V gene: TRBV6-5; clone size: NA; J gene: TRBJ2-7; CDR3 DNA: TGTGCCAGCAGTTACTTGACTAGCGGCTACGAGCAGTACTTC; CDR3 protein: CASSYLTSGYEQYF
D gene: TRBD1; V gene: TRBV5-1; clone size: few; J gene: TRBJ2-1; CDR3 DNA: TGCGCCAGCAGCTTGGTAGGACAGGGGATTAGCAATGAGCAGTTCTTC; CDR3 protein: CASSLVGQGISNEQFF
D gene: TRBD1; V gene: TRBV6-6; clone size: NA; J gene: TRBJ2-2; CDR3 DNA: TGTGCCAGCAGATACGACAGGGCCACCGGGGAGCTGTTTTTT; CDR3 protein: CASRYDRATGELFF
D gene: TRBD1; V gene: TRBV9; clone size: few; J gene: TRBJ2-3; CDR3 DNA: TGTGCCAGCAGCGTTCGAGACAGGGGGCGCGGAGATACGCAGTATTTT; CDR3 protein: CASSVRDRGRGDTQYF
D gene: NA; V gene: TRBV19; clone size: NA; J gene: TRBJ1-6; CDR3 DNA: TGTGCCAGTAGCCACTTGGACAGAGATAATTCACCCCTCCACTTT; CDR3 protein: CASSHLDRDNSPLHF
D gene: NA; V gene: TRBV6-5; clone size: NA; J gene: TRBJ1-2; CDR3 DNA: TGTGCCAGCAGTTATGGAACTCCCGGGGAGGGCTACACCTTC; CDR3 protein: CASSYGTPGEGYTF
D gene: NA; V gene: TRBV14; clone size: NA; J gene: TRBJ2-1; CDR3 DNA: TGTGCCAGCAGCCAAGAGCGGGGCCAGTGGAATGAGCAGTTCTTC; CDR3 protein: CASSQERGQWNEQFF
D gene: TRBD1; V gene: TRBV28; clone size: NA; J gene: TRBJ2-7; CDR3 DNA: TGTGCCAGCAGTAGGACAGGGCTTTCCTACGAGCAGTACTTC; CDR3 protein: CASSRTGLSYEQYF
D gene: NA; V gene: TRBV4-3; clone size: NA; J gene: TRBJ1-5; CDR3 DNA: TGCGCCAGCAGCCAAGAGGAGTTTCAGCCCCAGCATTTT; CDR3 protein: CASSQEEFQPQHF
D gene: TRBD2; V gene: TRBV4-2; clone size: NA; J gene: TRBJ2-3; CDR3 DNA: TGTGCCAGCAGCCCGCACCCAGGGAGGGACACAGATACGCAGTATTTT; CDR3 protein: CASSPHPGRDTDTQYF
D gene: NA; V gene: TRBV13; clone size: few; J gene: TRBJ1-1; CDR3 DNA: TGTGCCAGCAGCTTAAGAGGGTACACTGAAGCTTTCTTT; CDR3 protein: CASSLRGYTEAFF
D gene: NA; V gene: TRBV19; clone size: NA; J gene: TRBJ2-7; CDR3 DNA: TGTGCCAGTAGTACTGTAGGGGGATTTGGCGAGCAGTACTTC; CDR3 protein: CASSTVGGFGEQYF
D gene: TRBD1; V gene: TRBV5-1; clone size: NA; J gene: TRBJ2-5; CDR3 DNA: TGCGCCAGCAGCTTGGATGGGACAGGGCTAGAGACCCAGTACTTC; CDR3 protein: CASSLDGTGLETQYF
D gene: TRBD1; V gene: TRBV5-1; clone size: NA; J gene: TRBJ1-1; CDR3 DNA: TGCGCCAGCAGCTTGGCCTGGACAGGGGGTAAAGGGACTGAAGCTTTCTTT; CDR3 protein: CASSLAWTGGKGTEAFF
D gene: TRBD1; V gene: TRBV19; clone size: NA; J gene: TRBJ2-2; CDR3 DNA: TGTGCCAGTAGTATTTCCACAGGGGCCGGGGAGCTGTTTTTT; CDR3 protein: CASSISTGAGELFF
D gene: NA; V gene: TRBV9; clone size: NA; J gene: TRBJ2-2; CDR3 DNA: TGTGCCAGCAGCCCATTCGGGGGAACCGGGGAGCTGTTTTTT; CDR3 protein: CASSPFGGTGELFF
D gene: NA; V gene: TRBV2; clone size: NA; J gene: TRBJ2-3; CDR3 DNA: TGTGCCAGCAGCGACACGATTCGTACGCAGTATTTT; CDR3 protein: CASSDTIRTQYF
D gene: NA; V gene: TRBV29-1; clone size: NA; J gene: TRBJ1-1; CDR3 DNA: TGCAGCGTTGAAGGTGGGGGCGAACCTGAAGCTTTCTTT; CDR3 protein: CSVEGGGEPEAFF
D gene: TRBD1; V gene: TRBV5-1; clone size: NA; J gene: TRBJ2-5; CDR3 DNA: TGCGCCAGCAGCTTGGGGGACAGCCTAGAGACCCAGTACTTC; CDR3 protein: CASSLGDSLETQYF
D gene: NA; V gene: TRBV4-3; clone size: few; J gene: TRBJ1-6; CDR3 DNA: TGCGCCAGCAGCCAAGATGCGTTAGCCTATAATTCACCCCTCCACTTT; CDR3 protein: CASSQDALAYNSPLHF
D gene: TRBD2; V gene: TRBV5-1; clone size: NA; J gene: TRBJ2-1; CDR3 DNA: TGCGCCAGCAGCAGTGGACTAGCGGGAGGGAATGAGCAGTTCTTC; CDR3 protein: CASSSGLAGGNEQFF